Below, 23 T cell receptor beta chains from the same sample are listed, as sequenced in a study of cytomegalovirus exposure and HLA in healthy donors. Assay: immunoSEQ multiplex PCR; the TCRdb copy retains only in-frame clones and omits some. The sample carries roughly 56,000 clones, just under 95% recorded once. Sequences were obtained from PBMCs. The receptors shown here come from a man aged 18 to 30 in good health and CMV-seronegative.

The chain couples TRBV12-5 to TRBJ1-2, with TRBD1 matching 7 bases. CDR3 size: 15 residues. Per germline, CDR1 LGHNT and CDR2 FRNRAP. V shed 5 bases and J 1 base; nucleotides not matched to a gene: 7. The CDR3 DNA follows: TGTGCTAGTGGTGACCGGGACAGCAGTAACTATGGCTACACCTTC. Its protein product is CASGDRDSSNYGYTF.

The CDR3 sequence is CASSLERERGTDTQYF. The DNA for the CDR3 is TGTGCCAGCAGCTTAGAGCGGGAGAGAGGGACAGATACGCAGTATTTT. The chain is built from TRBV11-3 and TRBJ2-3; TRBD2 aligns across 7 bases. The ends lost 0 bases at V and 3 bases at J; junction bases unmatched: 6. CDR1 and CDR2 from the germline V gene are SGHNT and YENEEA. This CDR3 region has 16 residues. The complete variable domain, with remaining parts taken from reference TRBV11-3 and TRBJ2-3, reads EAGVVQSPRYKIIEKKQPVAFWCNPISGHNTLYWYLQNLGQGPELLIRYENEEAVDDSQLPKDRFSAERLKGVDSTLKIQPAELGDSAVYLCASSLERERGTDTQYFGPGTRLTVL.

The CDR3 spells CASSLLGGYTF. As DNA, the CDR3 is TGCGCCAGCAGCTTGTTGGGCGGCTACACCTTC. V gene TRBV5-1 combines with J gene TRBJ1-2; D is unresolved. The germline V gene encodes CDR1 SGHRS and CDR2 YFSETQ. The V end was cut by 1 base, the J end by 8 bases, with 6 bases between. The CDR3 is 11 residues long. Variable domain in full (rest from reference TRBV5-1 and TRBJ1-2): KAGVTQTPRYLIKTRGQQVTLSCSPISGHRSVSWYQQTPGQGLQFLFEYFSETQRNKGNFPGRFSGRQFSNSRSEMNVSTLELGDSALYLCASSLLGGYTFGSGTRLTVV.

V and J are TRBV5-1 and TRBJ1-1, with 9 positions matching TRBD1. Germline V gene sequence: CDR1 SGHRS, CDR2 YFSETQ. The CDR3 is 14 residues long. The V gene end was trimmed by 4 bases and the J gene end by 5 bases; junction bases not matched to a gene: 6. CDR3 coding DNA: TGCGCCAGCAGCCCGGACAGGGGTAATACTGAAGCTTTCTTT. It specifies CASSPDRGNTEAFF.

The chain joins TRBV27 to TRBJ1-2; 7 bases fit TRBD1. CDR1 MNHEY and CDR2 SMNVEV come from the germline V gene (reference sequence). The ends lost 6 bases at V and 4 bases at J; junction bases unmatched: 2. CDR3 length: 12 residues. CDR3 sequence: CASRGTAYGYTF. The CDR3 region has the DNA TGTGCCAGCAGGGGGACAGCCTATGGCTACACCTTC.

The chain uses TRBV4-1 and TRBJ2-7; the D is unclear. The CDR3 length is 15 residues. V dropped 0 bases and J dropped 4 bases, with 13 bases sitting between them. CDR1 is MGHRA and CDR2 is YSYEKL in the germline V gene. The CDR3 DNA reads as TGCGCCAGCAGCCAAGATTTCACCGACGGGTACGAGCAGTACTTC. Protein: CASSQDFTDGYEQYF.

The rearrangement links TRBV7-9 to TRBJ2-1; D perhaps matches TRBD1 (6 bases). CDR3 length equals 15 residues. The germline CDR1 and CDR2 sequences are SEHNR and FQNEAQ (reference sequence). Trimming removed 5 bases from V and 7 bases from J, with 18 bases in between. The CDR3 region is CASSPQGSPRNEQFF. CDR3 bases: TGTGCCAGCAGCCCACAGGGTTCTCCTAGGAATGAGCAGTTCTTC.

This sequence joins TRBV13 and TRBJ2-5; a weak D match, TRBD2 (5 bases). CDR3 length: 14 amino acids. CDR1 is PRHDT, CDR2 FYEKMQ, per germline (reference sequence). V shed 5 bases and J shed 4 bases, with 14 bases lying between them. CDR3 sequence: CASSPSSSPETQYF. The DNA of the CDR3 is TGTGCCAGCAGCCCATCATCTAGCCCAGAGACCCAGTACTTC.

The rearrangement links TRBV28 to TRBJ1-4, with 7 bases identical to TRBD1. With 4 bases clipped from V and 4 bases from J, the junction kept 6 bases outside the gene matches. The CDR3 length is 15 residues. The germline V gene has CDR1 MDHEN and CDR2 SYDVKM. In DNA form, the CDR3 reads TGTGCCAGCAGTTCCCCACAGGGGTATAATGAAAAACTGTTTTTT. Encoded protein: CASSSPQGYNEKLFF.

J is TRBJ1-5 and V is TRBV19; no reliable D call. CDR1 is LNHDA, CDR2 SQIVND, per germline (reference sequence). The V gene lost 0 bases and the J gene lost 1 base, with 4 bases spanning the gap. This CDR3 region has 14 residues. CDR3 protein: CASSIDGSNQPQHF. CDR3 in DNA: TGTGCCAGTAGTATAGACGGGAGCAATCAGCCCCAGCATTTT.

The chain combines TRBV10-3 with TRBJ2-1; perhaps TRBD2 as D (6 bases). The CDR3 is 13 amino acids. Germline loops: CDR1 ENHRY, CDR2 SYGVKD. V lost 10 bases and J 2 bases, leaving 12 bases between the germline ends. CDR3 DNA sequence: TGTGCCAGCGGGGACTCTGCCTACAATGAGCAGTTCTTC. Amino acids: CASGDSAYNEQFF.

The CDR3 nucleotides read TGTGCCAGCAGTTTGGGGGGAGGGCCCTACAATGAGCAGTTCTTC. Translating gives CASSLGGGPYNEQFF. This chain uses TRBV2 with TRBJ2-1; the match to TRBD2 covers 7 bases. The CDR3 spans 15 residues. With 5 bases clipped from V and 2 bases from J, the junction kept 6 bases outside the gene matches. The germline gives CDR1 SNHLY, CDR2 FYNNEI. Full variable domain (outside the CDR3, taken from reference TRBV2 and TRBJ2-1): EPEVTQTPSHQVTQMGQEVILRCVPISNHLYFYWYRQILGQKVEFLVSFYNNEISEKSEIFDDQFSVERPDGSNFTLKIRSTKLEDSAMYFCASSLGGGPYNEQFFGPGTRLTVL.

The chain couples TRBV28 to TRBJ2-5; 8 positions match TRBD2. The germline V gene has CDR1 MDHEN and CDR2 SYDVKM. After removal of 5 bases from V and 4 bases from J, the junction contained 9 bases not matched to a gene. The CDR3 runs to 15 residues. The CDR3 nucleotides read TGTGCCAGCAGTGACCCATTCGGGAGGGGAGAGACCCAGTACTTC. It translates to CASSDPFGRGETQYF. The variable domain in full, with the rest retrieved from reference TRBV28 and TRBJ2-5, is DVKVTQSSRYLVKRTGEKVFLECVQDMDHENMFWYRQDPGLGLRLIYFSYDVKMKEKGDIPEGYSVSREKKERFSLILESASTNQTSMYLCASSDPFGRGETQYFGPGTRLLVL.

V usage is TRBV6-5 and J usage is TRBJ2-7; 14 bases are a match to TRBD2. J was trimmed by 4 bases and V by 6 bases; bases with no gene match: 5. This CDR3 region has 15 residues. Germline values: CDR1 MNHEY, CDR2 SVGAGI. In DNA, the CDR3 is TGTGCCAGCAGACGGGGGACTAGCGGGAGTTACGAGCAGTACTTC. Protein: CASRRGTSGSYEQYF.

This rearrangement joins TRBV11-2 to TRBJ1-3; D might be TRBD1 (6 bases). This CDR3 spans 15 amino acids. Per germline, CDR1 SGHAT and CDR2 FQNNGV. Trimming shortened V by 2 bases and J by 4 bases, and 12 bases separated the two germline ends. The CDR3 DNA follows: TGTGCCAGCAGCTTAACAGGGAATCTCGGAAACACCATATATTTT. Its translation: CASSLTGNLGNTIYF. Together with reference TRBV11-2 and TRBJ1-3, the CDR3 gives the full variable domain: EAGVAQSPRYKIIEKRQSVAFWCNPISGHATLYWYQQILGQGPKLLIQFQNNGVVDDSQLPKDRFSAERLKGVDSTLKIQPAKLEDSAVYLCASSLTGNLGNTIYFGEGSWLTVV.

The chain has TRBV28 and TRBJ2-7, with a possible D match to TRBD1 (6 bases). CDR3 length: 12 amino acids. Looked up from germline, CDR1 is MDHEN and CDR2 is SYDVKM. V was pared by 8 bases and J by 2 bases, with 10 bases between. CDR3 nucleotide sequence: TGTGCCAGCTCACAGGGAACCTACGAGCAGTACTTC. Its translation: CASSQGTYEQYF.

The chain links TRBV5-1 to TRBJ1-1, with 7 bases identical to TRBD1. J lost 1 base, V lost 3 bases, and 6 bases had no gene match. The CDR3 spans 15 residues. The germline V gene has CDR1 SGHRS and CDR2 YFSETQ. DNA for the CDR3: TGCGCCAGCAGCTCGGACAGGCTGGCGAACACTGAAGCTTTCTTT. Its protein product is CASSSDRLANTEAFF.

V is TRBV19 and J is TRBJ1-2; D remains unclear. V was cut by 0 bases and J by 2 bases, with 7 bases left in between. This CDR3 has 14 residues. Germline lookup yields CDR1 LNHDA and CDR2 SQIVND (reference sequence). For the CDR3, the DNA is TGTGCCAGTAGTATAGAGGGAGGGAACTATGGCTACACCTTC. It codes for CASSIEGGNYGYTF. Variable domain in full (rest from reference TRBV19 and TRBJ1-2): DGGITQSPKYLFRKEGQNVTLSCEQNLNHDAMYWYRQDPGQGLRLIYYSQIVNDFQKGDIAEGYSVSREKKESFPLTVTSAQKNPTAFYLCASSIEGGNYGYTFGSGTRLTVV.

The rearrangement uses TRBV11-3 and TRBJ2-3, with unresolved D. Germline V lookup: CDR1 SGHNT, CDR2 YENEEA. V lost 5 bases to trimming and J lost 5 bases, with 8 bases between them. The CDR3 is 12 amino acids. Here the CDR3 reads CASSAEGDTQYF. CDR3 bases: TGTGCCAGCAGCGCGGAAGGAGATACGCAGTATTTT.

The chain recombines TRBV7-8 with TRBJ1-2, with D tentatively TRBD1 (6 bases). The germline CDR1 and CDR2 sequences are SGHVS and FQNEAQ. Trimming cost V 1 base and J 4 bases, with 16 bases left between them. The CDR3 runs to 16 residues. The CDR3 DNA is TGTGCCAGCAGCTTAGAAGCAGGGGCCCTAGGCTATGGCTACACCTTC. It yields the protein CASSLEAGALGYGYTF.

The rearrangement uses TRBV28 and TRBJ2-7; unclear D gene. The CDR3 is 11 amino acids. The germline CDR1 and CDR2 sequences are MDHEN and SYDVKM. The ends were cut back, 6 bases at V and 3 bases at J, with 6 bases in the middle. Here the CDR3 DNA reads TGTGCCAGCAGCCTAAACTACGAGCAGTACTTC. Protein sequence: CASSLNYEQYF.

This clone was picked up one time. CDR3: CASRERQVGGEFF. DNA of the CDR3: TGTGCCAGCAGGGAGAGACAGGTAGGAGGTGAGTTCTTC. The chain has TRBV6-1 and TRBJ2-1; TRBD1 is a possible D gene (6 bases). Germline V gene data show CDR1 as MNHNS and CDR2 as SASEGT. There are 13 residues in the CDR3. Trimming stripped 6 bases from V and 14 bases from J, with 20 bases between.

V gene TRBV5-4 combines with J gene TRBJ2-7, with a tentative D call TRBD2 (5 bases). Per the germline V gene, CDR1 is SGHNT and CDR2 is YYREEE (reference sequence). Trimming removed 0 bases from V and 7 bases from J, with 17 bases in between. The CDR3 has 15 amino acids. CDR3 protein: CASSLGEAGMREQYF. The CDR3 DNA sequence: TGTGCCAGCAGCTTGGGAGAGGCCGGGATGAGGGAGCAGTACTTC.